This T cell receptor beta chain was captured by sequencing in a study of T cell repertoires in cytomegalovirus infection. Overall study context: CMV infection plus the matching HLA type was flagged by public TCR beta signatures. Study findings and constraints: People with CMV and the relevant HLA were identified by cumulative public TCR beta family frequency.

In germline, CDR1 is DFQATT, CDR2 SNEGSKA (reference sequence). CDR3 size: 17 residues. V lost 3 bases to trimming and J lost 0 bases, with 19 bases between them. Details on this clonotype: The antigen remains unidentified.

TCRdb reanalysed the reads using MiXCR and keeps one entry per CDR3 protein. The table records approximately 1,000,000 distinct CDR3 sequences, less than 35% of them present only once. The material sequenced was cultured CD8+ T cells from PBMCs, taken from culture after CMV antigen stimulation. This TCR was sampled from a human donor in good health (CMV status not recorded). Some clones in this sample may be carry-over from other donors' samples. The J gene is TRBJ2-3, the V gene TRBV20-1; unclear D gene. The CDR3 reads CSARPQRGGSSTDTQYF. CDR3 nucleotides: TGCAGTGCTAGGCCTCAACGTGGTGGCTCTAGCACAGATACGCAGTATTTT.